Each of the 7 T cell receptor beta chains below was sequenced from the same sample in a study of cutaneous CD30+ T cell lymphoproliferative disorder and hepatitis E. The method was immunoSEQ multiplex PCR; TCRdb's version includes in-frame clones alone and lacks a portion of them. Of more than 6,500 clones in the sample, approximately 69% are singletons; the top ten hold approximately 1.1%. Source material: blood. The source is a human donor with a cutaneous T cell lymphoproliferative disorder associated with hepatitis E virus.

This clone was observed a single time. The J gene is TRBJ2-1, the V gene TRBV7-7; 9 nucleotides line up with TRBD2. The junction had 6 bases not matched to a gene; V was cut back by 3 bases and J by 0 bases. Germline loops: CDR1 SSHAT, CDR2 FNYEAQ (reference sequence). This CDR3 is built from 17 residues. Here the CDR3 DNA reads TGTGCCAGCAGCTTTCTCGCGGGGGGGAGCTCCTACAATGAGCAGTTCTTC. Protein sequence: CASSFLAGGSSYNEQFF.

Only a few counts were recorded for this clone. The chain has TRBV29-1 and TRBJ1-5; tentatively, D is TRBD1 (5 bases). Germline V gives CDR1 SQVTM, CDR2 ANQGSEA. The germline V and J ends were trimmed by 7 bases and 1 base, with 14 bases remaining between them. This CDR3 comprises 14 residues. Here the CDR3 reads CSASGGVSNQPQHF. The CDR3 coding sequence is TGCAGCGCCTCGGGGGGAGTAAGCAATCAGCCCCAGCATTTT.

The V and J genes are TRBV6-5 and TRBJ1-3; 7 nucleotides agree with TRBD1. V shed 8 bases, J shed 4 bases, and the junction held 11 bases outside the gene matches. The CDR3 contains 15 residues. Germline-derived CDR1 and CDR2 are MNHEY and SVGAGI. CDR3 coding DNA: TGTGCCAGCGGATTGACAGGGTCGGGCGGAAACACCATATATTTT. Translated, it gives CASGLTGSGGNTIYF.

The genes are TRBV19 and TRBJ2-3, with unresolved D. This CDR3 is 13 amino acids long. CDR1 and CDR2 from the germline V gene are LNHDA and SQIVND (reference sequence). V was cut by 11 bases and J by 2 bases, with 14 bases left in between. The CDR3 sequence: CAGSRSLTDTQYF. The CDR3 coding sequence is TGTGCCGGCAGTAGGAGTCTCACAGATACGCAGTATTTT.

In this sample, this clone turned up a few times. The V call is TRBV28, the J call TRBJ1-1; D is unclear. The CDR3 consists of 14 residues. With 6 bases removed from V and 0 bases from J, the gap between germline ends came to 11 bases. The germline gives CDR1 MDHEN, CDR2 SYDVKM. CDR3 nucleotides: TGTGCCAGCAGCCGCGACGGGGTGAACACTGAAGCTTTCTTT. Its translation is CASSRDGVNTEAFF.

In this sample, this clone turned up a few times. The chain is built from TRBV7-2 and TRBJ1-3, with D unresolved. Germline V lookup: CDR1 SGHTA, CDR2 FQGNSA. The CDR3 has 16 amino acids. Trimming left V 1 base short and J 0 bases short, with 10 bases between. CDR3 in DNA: TGTGCCAGCAGCTTAGAGCCCACCAGCTCTGGAAACACCATATATTTT. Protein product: CASSLEPTSSGNTIYF.

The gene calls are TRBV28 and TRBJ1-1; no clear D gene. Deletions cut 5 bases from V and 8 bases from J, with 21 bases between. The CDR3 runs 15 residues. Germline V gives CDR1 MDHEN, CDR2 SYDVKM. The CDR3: CASSPPLAAFQEAFF. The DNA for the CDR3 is TGTGCCAGCAGTCCCCCTTTAGCAGCCTTCCAGGAAGCTTTCTTT.